Shown below are 10 T cell receptor beta chains from a single sample sequenced in a study of shared clonotypes between healthy human individuals. The assay was immunoSEQ multiplex PCR, and TCRdb's table has in-frame clones only and misses some. The table includes about 110,000 clones, about 67% detected once. The specimen sequenced was memory CD8+ T cells sorted from blood. Subset of the sample: CD45RO+ cells pooled with CCR7-negative TemRA cells. The receptors shown here come from a woman in her thirties in good health.

Note on this clone: The sample holds other DNA sequences that translate to the same CDR3. V and J are TRBV7-9 and TRBJ1-5; 9 nucleotides agree with TRBD1. Losses at the gene ends were 5 bases for V and 4 bases for J; bases not matched to a gene: 6. Germline V gene sequence: CDR1 SEHNR, CDR2 FQNEAQ (reference sequence). The CDR3 extends over 15 amino acids. This CDR3 reads CASSPQGAGNQPQHF. In DNA, the CDR3 is TGTGCCAGCAGCCCACAGGGGGCGGGTAATCAGCCCCAGCATTTT.

The table lists this clone with a few counts. The V gene is TRBV4-1, the J gene TRBJ1-2, with TRBD1 matching 7 bases. The germline V gene has CDR1 MGHRA and CDR2 YSYEKL. V gave up 1 base and J gave up 7 bases; unmatched junction bases: 15. CDR3 length: 17 residues. The CDR3 region has the DNA TGCGCCAGCAGCCAAGGCGAAGTGGAGGGGGCGCGACTTGGCTACACCTTC. It specifies CASSQGEVEGARLGYTF.

This clone has more than one count but fewer than ten. The J gene is TRBJ2-5, the V gene TRBV7-9, with D hard to call. CDR3 length equals 14 residues. V was shortened by 5 bases and J by 1 base, with 11 bases between the two germline ends. Germline V lookup: CDR1 SEHNR, CDR2 FQNEAQ (reference sequence). CDR3 DNA: TGTGCCAGCAGCAGCCGGCTACCCCAAGAGACCCAGTACTTC. Its translation: CASSSRLPQETQYF. The whole variable domain, remainder taken from reference TRBV7-9 and TRBJ2-5, is DTGVSQNPRHKITKRGQNVTFRCDPISEHNRLYWYRQTLGQGPEFLTYFQNEAQLEKSRLLSDRFSAERPKGSFSTLEIQRTEQGDSAMYLCASSSRLPQETQYFGPGTRLLVL.

V gene TRBV21-1 combines with J gene TRBJ2-7; whether TRBD1, the table's D call, matches the DNA was not checked. TRBV21-1 corresponds to a pseudogene. There are 18 residues in the CDR3. CDR3 DNA: TGTGCCAGCAGCAAAAGAAGATTTGAGGGGGCTCTGTCCTACGAGCAGTACTTC. Translated, it gives CASSKRRFEGALSYEQYF.

The gene calls are TRBV5-1 and TRBJ2-2; D is perhaps TRBD2 (6 bases). V dropped 1 base and J dropped 1 base, with 11 bases sitting between them. The germline V gene encodes CDR1 SGHRS and CDR2 YFSETQ. This CDR3 has 16 amino acids. The CDR3 DNA reads as TGCGCCAGCAGCTTGTTGACGGGAGTGAACACCGGGGAGCTGTTTTTT. Its protein product is CASSLLTGVNTGELFF.

This clone was seen many times. Distinct nucleotide sequences in the sample also encode this CDR3. The chain has TRBV25-1 and TRBJ2-7; 10 nucleotides line up with TRBD1. CDR3 size: 14 residues. CDR1 is MGHDK, CDR2 SYGVNS, per germline. J lost 6 bases, V lost 5 bases, and 7 bases had no gene match. The CDR3 reads CASSPDRGLGEQYF. DNA of the CDR3: TGTGCCAGCAGTCCCGACAGGGGGCTCGGCGAGCAGTACTTC.

The chain joins TRBV7-9 to TRBJ2-2; 11 bases agree with TRBD2. J gave up 3 bases and V 5 bases, and 2 bases lay outside the gene matches. The germline CDR1 and CDR2 sequences are SEHNR and FQNEAQ (reference sequence). This CDR3 region has 15 residues. The DNA of the CDR3 is TGTGCCAGCAGCCCACTAGCGGGAGACACCGGGGAGCTGTTTTTT. It translates to CASSPLAGDTGELFF.

The chain combines TRBV7-9 with TRBJ1-4; 8 positions agree with TRBD1. Trimming at V came to 3 bases and at J to 4 bases, leaving 4 bases not matched to a gene. Germline values: CDR1 SEHNR, CDR2 FQNEAQ (reference sequence). The CDR3 is made up of 15 amino acids. The CDR3 DNA is TGTGCCAGCAGCTTGCCGGGACAGGTTAATGAAAAACTGTTTTTT. Its translation is CASSLPGQVNEKLFF.

The rearrangement uses TRBV14 and TRBJ2-1, with D possibly being TRBD2 (7 bases). The CDR3 has 16 residues. Looked up from germline, CDR1 is SGHDN and CDR2 is FVKESK. V lost 4 bases and J 5 bases, leaving 18 bases between the germline ends. The chain's CDR3 is CASSLGGGSGHNEQFF. The CDR3 DNA follows: TGTGCCAGCAGCCTGGGGGGCGGGAGTGGCCACAATGAGCAGTTCTTC.

The chain carries TRBV27 and TRBJ2-5; D not resolved. CDR3 length: 14 amino acids. Trimming stripped 5 bases from V and 2 bases from J, with 12 bases between. CDR1 and CDR2 (germline): MNHEY, SMNVEV (reference sequence). CDR3 residues: CASSTYWRQETQYF. The CDR3 region has the DNA TGTGCCAGCAGTACCTACTGGAGACAAGAGACCCAGTACTTC.